This T cell receptor (beta chain) was obtained from a study of spatial heterogeneity in lung cancer. Noted time point: sample taken at primary tumor resection. Tumor, nontumor lung or frozen PBMC supplied whole RNA, sequenced without sorting. Patients with untreated early-stage non-small cell lung cancer, numbering 55 to 80, were the donors. Each molecule of TCR cDNA was tagged with one unique molecular identifier. TCRdb re-derived calls from the 5' RACE reads in MiXCR, one entry per CDR3 protein. The data hold 6,900 or so distinct CDR3 sequences, with about 4% observed a single time. This clonotype was seen many times. Sequencing was performed on normal lung tissue next to the tumor, taken at surgery. The receptor was isolated from a female donor with early-stage non-small cell lung cancer.

In DNA, the CDR3 is TGTGCCAGCAGCTTTCAAGGGGGGATGGCTTTCTTT. Protein product: CASSFQGGMAFF. The V call is TRBV11-3, the J call TRBJ1-1, with a tentative D call TRBD1 (6 bases). Germline V gives CDR1 SGHNT, CDR2 YENEEA. V lost 3 bases and J lost 11, with 13 bases in between. The CDR3 spans 12 residues.